This is a list of T cell receptor beta chains from one sample in a study of cytomegalovirus exposure and HLA in healthy donors. Clones were read by immunoSEQ multiplex PCR, and TCRdb kept only the in-frame ones, dropping some. The top ten clones hold around 2% of a sample with approximately 150,000 clones, roughly three quarters of them seen once. Sequenced sample: PBMCs. These receptors were collected from a woman in her forties in good health and CMV-seronegative. Each CDR3 is given with its conserved first and last residue. Fields, in order: clone size, J gene, D gene, V gene, CDR3 DNA, CDR3 protein. A D gene is named only where the DNA matches it firmly. Clone size is not always given. Where it is, it says once, few, many or a class for expanded clones.

size: -
J: TRBJ2-7
D: TRBD2
V: TRBV5-1
DNA: TGCGCCAGCAGCTTGGGGGGGGACTACGAGCAGTACTTT
CDR3: CASSLGGDYEQYF

size: -
J: TRBJ2-5
D: -
V: TRBV5-4
DNA: TGTGCCAGCAGCTTGGTAGGGACTTATTCAGAGACCCAGTACTTC
CDR3: CASSLVGTYSETQYF

size: -
J: TRBJ1-2
D: TRBD1
V: TRBV29-1
DNA: TGCAGCGTGACCGGGACAGACTATGGCTACACCTTC
CDR3: CSVTGTDYGYTF

size: -
J: TRBJ1-2
D: -
V: TRBV5-1
DNA: TGCGCCAGCAGCCTTGGCGGGCGGGGTGGCTACACCTTC
CDR3: CASSLGGRGGYTF

size: -
J: TRBJ1-5
D: -
V: TRBV10-3
DNA: TGTGCCATCAGACAGGGATCTTATCAGCCCCAGCATTTT
CDR3: CAIRQGSYQPQHF

size: few
J: TRBJ2-2
D: TRBD2
V: TRBV25-1
DNA: TGTGCCAGCAGTGAATGGGGGCTAGCGGGAGGCGGGGAGCTGTTTTTT
CDR3: CASSEWGLAGGGELFF

size: -
J: TRBJ2-5
D: -
V: TRBV18
DNA: TGTGCCAGCTCACCAACTCAAGAGACCCAGTACTTC
CDR3: CASSPTQETQYF

size: -
J: TRBJ1-1
D: -
V: TRBV6-6
DNA: TGTGGGGCCGGTATGAACACTGAAGCTTTCTTT
CDR3: CGAGMNTEAFF

size: -
J: TRBJ2-4
D: -
V: TRBV11-2
DNA: TGTGCCAGCAGCACCTCAGGGGTAGCCAAAAACATTCAGTACTTC
CDR3: CASSTSGVAKNIQYF

size: -
J: TRBJ2-4
D: -
V: TRBV7-8
DNA: TGTGCCAGCAGCTCCCGGGTTAATGATTTAGCCAAAAACATTCAGTACTTC
CDR3: CASSSRVNDLAKNIQYF

size: -
J: TRBJ2-1
D: TRBD1
V: TRBV2
DNA: TGTGCCAGCGGGGGGACAGGGACCTACAATGAGCAGTTCTTC
CDR3: CASGGTGTYNEQFF

size: -
J: TRBJ2-7
D: TRBD1
V: TRBV6-1
DNA: TGTGCCACCATTACCCCAGGGACAGGTTTCTACGAGCAGTACTTC
CDR3: CATITPGTGFYEQYF

size: -
J: TRBJ2-7
D: -
V: TRBV2
DNA: TGTGCCAGCACATACAGCTCCTACGAGCAGTACTTC
CDR3: CASTYSSYEQYF

size: -
J: TRBJ2-6
D: -
V: TRBV9
DNA: TGTGCCAGCAAGGCAGGGGCCTCCTCTGGGGCCAACGTCCTGACTTTC
CDR3: CASKAGASSGANVLTF

size: -
J: TRBJ2-1
D: -
V: TRBV7-9
DNA: TGTGCCAGCAGCTTAACGGGGGACAGTGAGCAGTTCTTC
CDR3: CASSLTGDSEQFF

size: -
J: TRBJ1-4
D: TRBD1
V: TRBV19
DNA: TGTGCCAGCCTAGACCCGGGACAGACTAATGAAAAACTGTTTTTT
CDR3: CASLDPGQTNEKLFF

size: -
J: TRBJ2-3
D: TRBD1
V: TRBV5-8
DNA: TGTGCCAGCAGCCCCAGGGACAGGGGAGCGGCCACAGATACGCAGTATTTT
CDR3: CASSPRDRGAATDTQYF

size: -
J: TRBJ2-4
D: TRBD1
V: TRBV28
DNA: TGTGCCAGCAGTTTTTTGGGAACAACAGGGGCGTTTCAGTACTTC
CDR3: CASSFLGTTGAFQYF

size: -
J: TRBJ1-5
D: -
V: TRBV5-5
DNA: TGTGCCAGCAGCTTAGACACAGGGAATCAGCCCCAGCATTTT
CDR3: CASSLDTGNQPQHF

size: -
J: TRBJ1-5
D: -
V: TRBV27
DNA: TGTGCCAGCAGTCCAGGGTATGGGAATCAGCCCCAGCATTTT
CDR3: CASSPGYGNQPQHF

size: -
J: TRBJ2-2
D: -
V: TRBV6-1
DNA: TGTGCCAGCAGCCGTCCAGGGTTGGGCGGGGAGCTGTTTTTT
CDR3: CASSRPGLGGELFF

size: -
J: TRBJ2-1
D: -
V: TRBV10-1
DNA: TGCGCCAGCAGTGAAATCGGGGGCAATGAGCAGTTCTTC
CDR3: CASSEIGGNEQFF

size: -
J: TRBJ1-3
D: -
V: TRBV2
DNA: TGTGCCAGCAGTGAAGGCAACACTGGAAACACCATATATTTT
CDR3: CASSEGNTGNTIYF

size: -
J: TRBJ1-2
D: -
V: TRBV5-1
DNA: TGCGCCAGCAGCCCGCACCCTCCGGGGGACTATGGCTACACCTTC
CDR3: CASSPHPPGDYGYTF

size: -
J: TRBJ2-1
D: TRBD2
V: TRBV5-6
DNA: TGTGCCAGCAGTGAGCGGGAGAGATCCTACAATGAGCAGTTCTTC
CDR3: CASSERERSYNEQFF

size: -
J: TRBJ2-7
D: TRBD1
V: TRBV28
DNA: TGTGCCAGCACCGGGACAGTATACGAGCAGTACTTC
CDR3: CASTGTVYEQYF

size: -
J: TRBJ2-1
D: -
V: TRBV19
DNA: TGTGCCAGTAGCACCTATGGCCGGGTAGACAATGAGCAGTTCTTC
CDR3: CASSTYGRVDNEQFF

size: -
J: TRBJ2-7
D: TRBD1
V: TRBV11-2
DNA: TGTGCCAGCAGCTGGGACGTCACCGGGACAGGGGGCTACGAGCAGTACTTC
CDR3: CASSWDVTGTGGYEQYF

size: -
J: TRBJ1-6
D: TRBD1
V: TRBV28
DNA: TGTGCCAGCAGTTCCGGGACAGGGAATTCACCCCTCCACTTT
CDR3: CASSSGTGNSPLHF

size: -
J: TRBJ2-7
D: TRBD2
V: TRBV10-3
DNA: TGTGCCATCGCCAACGGTGGGACTACATCCTACGAGCAGTACTTC
CDR3: CAIANGGTTSYEQYF

size: -
J: TRBJ1-4
D: TRBD1
V: TRBV5-1
DNA: TGCGCCAGCAGCTCCCCGTCGGGGACAGGGGCTGAAAAACTGTTTTTT
CDR3: CASSSPSGTGAEKLFF

size: -
J: TRBJ2-1
D: -
V: TRBV11-2
DNA: TGTGCCAGCAGCTTAGCGCCGAGCTCCTACAATGAGCAGTTCTTC
CDR3: CASSLAPSSYNEQFF

size: -
J: TRBJ2-5
D: -
V: TRBV13
DNA: TGTGCCAGCAGCTTAAAACTAGTAGAGACCCAGTACTTC
CDR3: CASSLKLVETQYF

size: -
J: TRBJ2-5
D: -
V: TRBV28
DNA: TGTGCCAGCAGTGAGACTCAGGGACAAGAGACCCAGTACTTC
CDR3: CASSETQGQETQYF

size: once
J: TRBJ1-6
D: TRBD1
V: TRBV30
DNA: TGTGCCTGGAGTTCAGGGAGGACAGGGGATTCACCCCTCCACTTT
CDR3: CAWSSGRTGDSPLHF

size: -
J: TRBJ1-5
D: -
V: TRBV18
DNA: TGTGCCAGCTCACCAAGAGGGGGTCAGCCCCAGCATTTT
CDR3: CASSPRGGQPQHF

size: -
J: TRBJ2-6
D: TRBD1
V: TRBV19
DNA: TGTGCCAGTAGTATAGAACAGGGGGCTGGGGCCAACGTCCTGACTTTC
CDR3: CASSIEQGAGANVLTF

size: few
J: TRBJ2-2
D: TRBD2
V: TRBV19
DNA: TGTGCCAGTAAAGGGACGGGAGGTTCCGGGGAGCTGTTTTTT
CDR3: CASKGTGGSGELFF

size: -
J: TRBJ1-2
D: -
V: TRBV28
DNA: TGTGCCAGCAGTTTAGGAGGGCAGGGAGGCGGCTACACCTTC
CDR3: CASSLGGQGGGYTF

size: -
J: TRBJ2-7
D: -
V: TRBV6-5
DNA: TGTGCCAGCAGACGGACTGTCTCGACGCCCTACGAGCAGTACTTC
CDR3: CASRRTVSTPYEQYF

size: -
J: TRBJ1-4
D: -
V: TRBV30
DNA: TGTGCCTGGAGTTCGGGGTCGGATGAAAAACTGTTTTTT
CDR3: CAWSSGSDEKLFF

size: -
J: TRBJ2-7
D: TRBD1
V: TRBV19
DNA: TGTGCCAGTAGTATCCGGGACAGAACCTACGAGCAGTACTTC
CDR3: CASSIRDRTYEQYF

size: -
J: TRBJ1-2
D: -
V: TRBV7-9
DNA: TGTGCCAGCAGCTCCCGGGGGGAACACACTATTAACTATGGCTACACCTTC
CDR3: CASSSRGEHTINYGYTF

size: -
J: TRBJ2-5
D: TRBD1
V: TRBV30
DNA: TGTGCCTGGGGACAGGGGGCATGGGTGACCCAGTACTTC
CDR3: CAWGQGAWVTQYF

size: -
J: TRBJ2-5
D: TRBD1
V: TRBV4-1
DNA: TGCGCCAGCAGCCAGAACGCAGGGACAGCGCAAGAGACCCAGTACTTC
CDR3: CASSQNAGTAQETQYF

size: -
J: TRBJ2-7
D: TRBD2
V: TRBV11-2
DNA: TGTGCCAGCAGCGTCACTAGCGGGGGCATCAGGGAGCAGTACTTC
CDR3: CASSVTSGGIREQYF

size: few
J: TRBJ2-7
D: -
V: TRBV5-6
DNA: TGTGCCAGCAGCTTGGGAGGACTACCTCTGTACTTC
CDR3: CASSLGGLPLYF